The entry that follows covers one T cell receptor (beta chain) sequence. The record originates from a study of blood T cell repertoires in COVID-19. Study summary: The study drew acute and convalescent COVID-19 samples from the United States, Italy and Spain. PBMCs, B-cell-depleted T cells, or T cells provided the cDNA or gDNA that made up the material.

In the authors' methods: For nucleated cells, counts were estimated from reference gene primer amplification. Some clones are missing from TCRdb's copy, which holds only in-frame ones; the method was immunoSEQ multiplex PCR. V and J calls and clone size are those listed in that table; D and trimming were worked out from the DNA. The sample has about 290,000 clones, 85% to 90% seen once. Trimming removed 5 bases from V and 0 bases from J; junction bases left unmatched: 9. This CDR3 is built from 16 residues. Germline-derived CDR1 and CDR2 are SGHAT and FQNNGV. Material: peripheral blood. The sequence derives from a man in his forties with acute or convalescent COVID-19. This chain joins TRBV11-2 and TRBJ1-1; 7 bases align to TRBD1. The DNA for the CDR3 is TGTGCCAGCAGCCCGGGACAGAACTATATGAACACTGAAGCTTTCTTT. Amino acid sequence: CASSPGQNYMNTEAFF.